This entry concerns a single T cell receptor (beta chain). The time point denotes: peripheral blood 6 weeks after treatment start. The data were obtained in a study of PD-L1 blockade in urothelial cancer. Using immunoSEQ multiplex PCR, the repertoire was profiled, and TCRdb retains in-frame clones only, with some absent. In the table there are roughly 100,000 clones, around 78% of which are singletons. Germline V gives CDR1 MNHEY, CDR2 SVGAGI. The V and J ends lost 0 bases and 0 bases respectively, with 6 bases between them. CDR3 length: 15 amino acids. This sequence joins TRBV6-5 and TRBJ1-5; D uncertain. The source material was PBMCs, sampled around atezolizumab (anti-PD-L1) treatment. This TCR was recovered from an older man with urothelial cancer. CDR3 bases: TGTGCCAGCAGTTACTCGTACAGTAGCAATCAGCCCCAGCATTTT. It is translated as CASSYSYSSNQPQHF.